This T cell receptor (beta chain) was captured by sequencing in a study of blood T cell repertoires in COVID-19. Turning to the study itself: Italy, Spain and the United States were the sources of the convalescent and acute COVID-19 samples. In each case, the material was cDNA or gDNA derived from T cells, B-cell-depleted T cells, or PBMCs.

Original analysis: Estimates of nucleated cell counts were drawn from the amplification of reference gene primers. Profiling relied on immunoSEQ multiplex PCR, and the TCRdb table lists in-frame clones only, not all of them. The D gene and trimming were derived from the DNA, and the V and J assignments and clone size from that table. The sample carries 150,000 to 200,000 clones, around 81% recorded once. V gave up 0 bases and J gave up 1 base; unmatched junction bases: 3. This CDR3 region has 16 residues. The germline V gene has CDR1 SGHRS and CDR2 YFSETQ. V gene TRBV5-1 combines with J gene TRBJ2-5; 10 nucleotides align to TRBD2. The TCR originated in a human donor with acute or convalescent COVID-19. The donor label of this sample is uncertain. The source material was peripheral blood. Written as DNA, the CDR3 is TGCGCCAGCAGCTTGGGGACTAGCGGTACCCAAGAGACCCAGTACTTC. Translation gives CASSLGTSGTQETQYF.